This section outlines one T cell receptor beta chain sequence together with its context. Its antigen is not yet known. The record has no base qualities; no much larger clone is one base away. TCRbeta CDR3 regions were amplified from genomic DNA by means of the immunoSEQ Assay, a bias-controlled multiplex PCR. In the source study's methods: Nucleated cell counts per sample were estimated from amplification of reference gene primers within the assay. To quantify the absolute abundance of each unique TCRbeta CDR3 rearrangement, sequence reads were collapsed and filtered. For each sample, productive Simpson clonality was calculated as the square root of Simpson's diversity index over productive rearrangements. Held by TCRdb, this immuneACCESS table contains in-frame sequences only and omits some clones. Under half of the omission traces to an unresolved V gene where checked; the cause of the rest is unknown. V and J calls and clone size follow that table, whereas D and trimming were derived from the DNA. The sample contains approximately 300,000 clones, around 87% of them found a single time. Around 4.4% of the sample comes from the top ten.

The sample comes from a study of blood T cell repertoires in COVID-19 (dated by TCRdb to 2019 to 2021). In terms of the full investigation: Samples covering the acute and convalescent phases of COVID-19 were provided by collaborators in the United States, Italy and Spain. The material from the prospective study consisted of cDNA or gDNA derived from T cells, B-cell-depleted T cells, or PBMCs. The dataset comprised deeply sampled blood TCRbeta repertoires from subjects exposed to, actively infected with, or recovered from COVID-19. The repertoires were released in a freely available public database intended as a resource for research on the immune response to SARS-CoV-2. Samples came from the ongoing ImmuneRACE study (first 160 participants) plus 1,254 subjects from 6 global collaborators. Sample metadata almost always included a de-identified subject ID, COVID-19 status, age in years and sex. Where available, HLA class I and class II types were obtained from metadata supplied by the sample provider rather than from assay-based typing.

Enrolling through a virtual design, the prospective study's participants ranged in age from roughly 18 to 89 years and lived across some 23 United States geographic areas. Cohort assignment in the prospective study relied on participant-reported clinical history from a screening survey and a study questionnaire. In the prospective study, mobile phlebotomists collected whole blood, serum and a nasopharyngeal or oropharyngeal swab from each participant. Participants in the prospective study had the option to provide additional blood draws and questionnaires over a 2-month period. Before DNA extraction, prospective study blood samples were shipped either frozen or at room temperature. Overall results and qualifications from the work: Clinical and demographic metadata were provided uncurated, with the amount varying by source and participant.

CDR1 SGHTA and CDR2 FQGTGA are derived from the germline V gene. The CDR3, from cysteine to phenylalanine, totals 15 residues. Only the CDR3 part of the read is kept: 45 bases, read in frame from the first base. V lost 5 bases and J lost 2 bases; the stretch between them is 15 bases long. The rearrangement joined TRBV7-3 to TRBJ1-2; D gene: possibly TRBD1, on 6 matching bases. Sequencing was carried out using PBMCs or T cells enriched from blood (not recorded which). The receptor was derived from a woman aged 18-29 years with acute COVID-19. DNA sequence: TGTGCCAGCAGCCTCAACAGGGTGGGAAACTATGGCTACACCTTC. This translates into CASSLNRVGNYGYTF.